These 9 T cell receptor beta chains were sequenced from one sample in a study of Graves' ophthalmopathy and Graves' hyperthyroidism. Researchers took RNA transcripts and amplified TCR beta CDR3 regions from them. The authors performed first-round RT-PCR with HTBI primers and then a second-round multiplex PCR. TCRdb reanalysed the multiplex PCR reads using MiXCR and keeps one entry per CDR3 protein. The sample shows roughly 350,000 distinct CDR3 sequences, about a sixth of them seen only once. Source material: peripheral blood. These receptors were obtained from an adult woman with stable Graves' hyperthyroidism.

This clonotype occurred once. The chain employs TRBV6-5 and TRBJ2-7; 7 nucleotides align to TRBD1. Germline V gene lookup returns CDR1 MNHEY and CDR2 SVGAGI. The junction had 13 bases not matched to a gene; V was cut back by 4 bases and J by 1 base. There are 17 residues in the CDR3. The CDR3 here is CASSWNPGQSTSYEQYF. The DNA for the CDR3 is TGTGCCAGCAGTTGGAATCCGGGACAGTCTACTTCCTACGAGCAGTACTTC.

This clonotype was detected ten times or more. The CDR3 DNA follows: TGCGCCAGCAGCCCAGACCCCGCAGGAATCTCCTACGAGCAGTACTTC. It codes for CASSPDPAGISYEQYF. V and J are TRBV4-1 and TRBJ2-7; D gene unclear. This CDR3 contains 16 residues. Trimming took off 4 bases at V and 0 bases at J, with 16 bases between the two ends. Germline loops: CDR1 MGHRA, CDR2 YSYEKL.

Concerning this clonotype: At one of its ends the junction is not consistent with the germline gene, which may arise from a read error. In nucleotides, the CDR3 is TGTGCCAGCAGTCCCCCGGGACAGGGGGCGATATTCAACACTGAAGCTTTGTTT. This gives the protein CASSPPGQGAIFNTEALF. V is TRBV28 and J is TRBJ1-1; 12 bases line up with TRBD1. This CDR3 has 18 amino acids. CDR1 is MDHEN and CDR2 is SYDVKM in the germline V gene. The entire variable domain, with the rest obtained from reference TRBV28 and TRBJ1-1, is as follows: DVKVTQSSRYLVKRTGEKVFLECVQDMDHENMFWYRQDPGLGLRLIYFSYDVKMKEKGDIPEGYSVSREKKERFSLILESASTNQTSMYLCASSPPGQGAIFNTEALFGQGTRLTVV.

This clonotype has more than one count but fewer than ten. A much larger clone differs by one base, so this may be a read error. The rearrangement links TRBV7-2 to TRBJ2-2; the D is unclear. The CDR3 is made up of 15 amino acids. V lost 3 bases to trimming and J lost 8 bases, with 16 bases between them. CDR1 is SGHTA and CDR2 is FQGNSA in the germline V gene. The chain's CDR3 is CASSFLGFGLGELFF. DNA of the CDR3: TGTGCCAGCAGCTTCCTCGGCTTTGGCCTTGGGGAGCTGTTTTTT. Full variable domain (outside the CDR3, taken from reference TRBV7-2 and TRBJ2-2): GAGVSQSPSNKVTEKGKDVELRCDPISGHTALYWYRQSLGQGLEFLIYFQGNSAPDKSGLPSDRFSAERTGGSVSTLTIQRTQQEDSAVYLCASSFLGFGLGELFFGEGSRLTVL.

Comments on this clonotype: This may be a read error, as it is one base from a much larger clone. The chain has TRBV28 and TRBJ1-5, with 7 nucleotides matching TRBD1. The J segment lost 5 bases and the V segment lost 5 bases, leaving 9 bases of the junction unmatched. Germline loops: CDR1 MDHEN, CDR2 SYDVKM. This CDR3 has 15 residues. The CDR3 region has the DNA TGTGCCAGCAGTACCCAGGGGGGCAACCATCAGCCCCAGCATTTT. It encodes CASSTQGGNHQPQHF.

The chain combines TRBV10-3 with TRBJ2-2; the D call may be TRBD1 or TRBD2 (6 bases each). CDR3 size: 15 residues. Germline CDR1 is ENHRY and CDR2 is SYGVKD. V lost 6 bases, J lost 5 bases, and 16 bases lay in between. CDR3 loop: CAISGGEVGTGELFF. CDR3 sequence (DNA): TGTGCCATCAGCGGGGGCGAGGTGGGGACCGGGGAGCTGTTTTTT.

This clonotype has just a few counts. A much larger clone is a single base away; this may be a read error. The chain recombines TRBV2 with TRBJ2-7, with TRBD1 as a possible D gene (6 bases). The CDR3 runs 13 residues. Germline values: CDR1 SNHLY, CDR2 FYNNEI. The CDR3 protein is CTSSGVSGQEQYF. Here the CDR3 DNA reads TGTACCAGCAGTGGGGTTTCGGGACAAGAGCAGTACTTC.

In this sample, this clonotype turned up many times. V usage is TRBV11-2 and J usage is TRBJ1-1; maybe TRBD1 (6 bases). V lost 5 bases, J lost 4 bases, and 11 bases lay in between. This CDR3 spans 13 amino acids. The germline V gene encodes CDR1 SGHAT and CDR2 FQNNGV. The DNA of the CDR3 is TGTGCCAGCAGCCCACAGGGTTGCACTGAAGCTTTCTTT. Protein product: CASSPQGCTEAFF.

This clonotype has ten or more counts. CDR3 bases: TGCAGTGCTAGGTCGCATAATAGCAATCAGCCCCAGCATTTT. It specifies CSARSHNSNQPQHF. The V call is TRBV20-1, the J call TRBJ1-5; D not certain. The CDR3 consists of 14 residues. CDR1 DFQATT and CDR2 SNEGSKA come from the germline V gene (reference sequence). Trimming left V 3 bases short and J 0 bases short, with 9 bases between.